The clone carrying this T cell receptor (beta chain) occurred a few times. What it recognizes is unknown. The data belong to a study of T-cell memory formation after mild COVID-19. Background on the study: TCR clustering was largely donor specific.

Points from the study as a whole: Chiefly within CM and EM were the contracting CD4+ clones; CD8+ ones were within EMRA. The study found balanced CD4/CD8 in clones contracting day 15 to 85 and a CD4+ lean in later expanders.

The CDR3 has 16 amino acids. From germline, CDR1 is KGHDR and CDR2 SFDVKD. V dropped 2 bases and J dropped 2; count of bases not matched to a gene: 4. Constant-segment primers and 5'RACE yielded cDNA libraries for TCR alpha and TCR beta, each carrying sample barcodes and UMIs. TCRdb recomputed calls from the 5' RACE reads with MiXCR, one row per CDR3 protein. The data contain 150,000 to 200,000 distinct CDR3 sequences, over 20% of them singletons. The V gene is TRBV24-1, the J gene TRBJ2-2, with 7 positions matching TRBD1. The TCR originated in an adult woman who had mild COVID-19 (a few samples of this study predate the infection). Cell type and time point are not known. What was sequenced was PBMCs or a T cell subset sorted from them (not recorded which). The CDR3 sequence: CATSDSYRGNTGELFF. DNA of the CDR3: TGTGCCACCAGTGATTCTTACAGGGGAAACACCGGGGAGCTGTTTTTT.